This T cell receptor beta chain came from a study of T cells after yellow fever vaccination. 5'RACE template switching generated TCR cDNA, adding a universal primer site and UMIs. TCRdb passed the 5' RACE reads through MiXCR, listing each CDR3 protein once. The data show more than 450,000 distinct CDR3 sequences, roughly 22% seen once. Trimming took off 3 bases at V and 10 bases at J, with 8 bases between the two ends. This CDR3 has 11 amino acids. CDR1 is SNHLY and CDR2 is FYNNEI in the germline V gene. The material was PBMCs, obtained approximately 22 days after the first yellow fever vaccination. The rearrangement links TRBV2 to TRBJ2-3, with D perhaps matching TRBD1 (6 bases). The sequence came from a man aged 18 to 29 who received the YFV17D yellow fever vaccine. The CDR3 protein is CASSDQGSQYF. In DNA form, the CDR3 reads TGTGCCAGCAGTGACCAGGGGTCGCAGTATTTT.